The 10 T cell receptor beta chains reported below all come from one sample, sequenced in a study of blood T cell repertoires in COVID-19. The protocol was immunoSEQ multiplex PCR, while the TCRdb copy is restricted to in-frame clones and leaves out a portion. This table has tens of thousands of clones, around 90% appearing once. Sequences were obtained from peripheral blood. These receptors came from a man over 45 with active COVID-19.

DNA of the CDR3: TGTGCCTGGAGTCGGGGACAGGTGTCTGAAAAACTGTTTTTT. Protein sequence: CAWSRGQVSEKLFF. V gene TRBV30 combines with J gene TRBJ1-4, with 8 bases identical to TRBD1. This CDR3 is built from 14 residues. The germline CDR1 and CDR2 sequences are GTSNPN and SVGIG (reference sequence). Germline trimming cut 2 bases from V and 7 bases from J; bases unmatched to any gene: 6.

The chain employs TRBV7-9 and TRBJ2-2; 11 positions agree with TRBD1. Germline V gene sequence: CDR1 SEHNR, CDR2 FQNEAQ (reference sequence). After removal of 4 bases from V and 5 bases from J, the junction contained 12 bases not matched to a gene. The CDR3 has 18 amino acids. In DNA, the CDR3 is TGTGCCAGCAGCTCCCCCCTTTACCGGGACAGGGGGACCGGGGAGCTGTTTTTT. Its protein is CASSSPLYRDRGTGELFF.

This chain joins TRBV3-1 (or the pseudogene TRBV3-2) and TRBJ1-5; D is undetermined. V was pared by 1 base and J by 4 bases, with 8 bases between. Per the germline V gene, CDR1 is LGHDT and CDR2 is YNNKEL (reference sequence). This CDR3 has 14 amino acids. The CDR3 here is CASSQGPVNQPQHF. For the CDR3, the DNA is TGTGCCAGCAGCCAAGGGCCAGTTAATCAGCCCCAGCATTTT.

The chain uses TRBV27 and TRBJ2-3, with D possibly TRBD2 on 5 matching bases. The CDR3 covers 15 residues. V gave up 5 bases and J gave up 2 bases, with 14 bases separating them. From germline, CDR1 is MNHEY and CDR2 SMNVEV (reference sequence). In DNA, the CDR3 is TGTGCCAGCAGTCCCGGACTTTTTCCCACAGATACGCAGTATTTT. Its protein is CASSPGLFPTDTQYF.

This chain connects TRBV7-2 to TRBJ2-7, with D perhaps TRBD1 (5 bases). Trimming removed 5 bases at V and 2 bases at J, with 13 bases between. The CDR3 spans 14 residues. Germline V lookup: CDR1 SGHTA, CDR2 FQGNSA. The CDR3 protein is CASSHQGGPYEQYV. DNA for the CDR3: TGTGCCAGCAGCCACCAGGGCGGCCCCTACGAGCAGTACGTC.

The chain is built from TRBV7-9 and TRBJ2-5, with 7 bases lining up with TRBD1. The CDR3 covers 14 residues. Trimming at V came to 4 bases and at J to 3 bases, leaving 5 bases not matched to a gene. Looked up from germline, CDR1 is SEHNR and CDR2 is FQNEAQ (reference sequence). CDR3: CASSSGQYEETQYF. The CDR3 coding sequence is TGTGCCAGCAGCTCGGGACAGTACGAAGAGACCCAGTACTTC.

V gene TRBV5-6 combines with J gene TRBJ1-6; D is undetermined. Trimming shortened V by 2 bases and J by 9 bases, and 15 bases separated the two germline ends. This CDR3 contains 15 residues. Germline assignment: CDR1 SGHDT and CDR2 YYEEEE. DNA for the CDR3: TGTGCCAGCAGCTTCTCTTTATCGGGTCTTTCACCCCTCCACTTT. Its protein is CASSFSLSGLSPLHF.

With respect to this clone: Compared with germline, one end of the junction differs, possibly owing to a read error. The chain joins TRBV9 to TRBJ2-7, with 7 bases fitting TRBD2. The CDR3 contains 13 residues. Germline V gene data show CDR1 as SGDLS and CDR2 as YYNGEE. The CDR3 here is CASSSHPREDTHF. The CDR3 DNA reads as TGTGCCAGCAGCTCACACCCCCGGGAGGACACACACTTC.

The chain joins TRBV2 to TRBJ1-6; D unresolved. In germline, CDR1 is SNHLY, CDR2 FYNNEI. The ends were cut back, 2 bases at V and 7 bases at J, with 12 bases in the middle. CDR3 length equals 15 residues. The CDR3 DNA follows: TGTGCCAGCAGTGAATCCACCGGTCGCAATTCACCCCTCCACTTT. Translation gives CASSESTGRNSPLHF.

The CDR3 loop is CASSQEFPYNEQFF. DNA of the CDR3: TGTGCCAGCAGCCAAGAGTTCCCTTACAATGAGCAGTTCTTC. The chain uses TRBV14 and TRBJ2-1; D unclear. The V and J ends lost 0 bases and 4 bases respectively, with 7 bases between them. CDR1 and CDR2 (germline): SGHDN, FVKESK. The CDR3 runs to 14 residues.